This TCR beta chain was profiled in a study of blood T cell repertoires in COVID-19. From germline, CDR1 is SGHAT and CDR2 FQDESV (reference sequence). V lost 6 bases to trimming and J lost 4 bases, with 7 bases between them. This CDR3 contains 11 residues. Only in-frame clones appear in the TCRdb table, and some are missing; sequencing was by immunoSEQ multiplex PCR. Of around 24,000 clones listed, around 90% are singletons. This clone was seen once. The TCR comes from a woman aged 70-85 years with active COVID-19. Sequenced: peripheral blood. The rearrangement links TRBV11-1 to TRBJ2-7; tentatively, D is TRBD2 (5 bases). Here the CDR3 reads CASSRGYEQYF. CDR3 nucleotides: TGTGCCAGCAGTCGGGGATACGAGCAGTACTTC. Looking up the rest from reference TRBV11-1 and TRBJ2-7 gives the full variable domain: EAEVAQSPRYKITEKSQAVAFWCDPISGHATLYWYRQILGQGPELLVQFQDESVVDDSQLPKDRFSAERLKGVDSTLKIQPAELGDSAMYLCASSRGYEQYFGPGTRLTVT.